This TCR beta chain comes out of a study of blood T cell repertoires in COVID-19. Overall study: T cells, B-cell-depleted T cells, or PBMCs supplied cDNA or gDNA.

Original processing notes: It was from reference gene primer amplification that nucleated cell counts were estimated. Repertoires were generated with immunoSEQ multiplex PCR, while TCRdb's copy carries only in-frame clones and drops some. V and J calls plus clone size are reproduced from that table; the DNA served to infer D and trimming. The sample lists 150,000 to 200,000 clones, about 80% seen once, with 8% to 9.5% in the top ten. Sequencing was done on a sample of peripheral blood. The clonotype originates from a woman between 65 and 79 years old with acute or convalescent COVID-19.

CDR3 nucleotide sequence: TGTGCCAGCAGTTTAGCCTCGGGAGCAACTAATGAAAAACTGTTTTTT. Protein: CASSLASGATNEKLFF. The chain carries TRBV28 and TRBJ1-4; D gene uncertain. The CDR3 is 16 amino acids. V gave up 2 bases and J gave up 0 bases, with 10 bases separating them. In germline, CDR1 is MDHEN, CDR2 SYDVKM.